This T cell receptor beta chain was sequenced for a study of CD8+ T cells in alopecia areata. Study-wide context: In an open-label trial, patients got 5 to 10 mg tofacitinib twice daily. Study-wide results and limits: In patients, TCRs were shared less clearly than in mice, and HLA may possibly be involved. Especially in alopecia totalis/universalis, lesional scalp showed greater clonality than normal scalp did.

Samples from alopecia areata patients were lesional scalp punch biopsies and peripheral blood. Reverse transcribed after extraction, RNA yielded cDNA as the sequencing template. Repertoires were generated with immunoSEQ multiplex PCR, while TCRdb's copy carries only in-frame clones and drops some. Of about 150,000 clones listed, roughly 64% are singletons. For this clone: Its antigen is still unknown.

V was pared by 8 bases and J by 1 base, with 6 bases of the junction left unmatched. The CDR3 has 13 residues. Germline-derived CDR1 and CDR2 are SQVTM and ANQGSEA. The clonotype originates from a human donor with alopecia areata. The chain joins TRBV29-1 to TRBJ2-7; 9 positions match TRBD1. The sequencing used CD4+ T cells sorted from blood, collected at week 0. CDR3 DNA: TGCAGCCTCTGGACAGGGGATTCCTACGAGCAGTACTTC. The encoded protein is CSLWTGDSYEQYF.